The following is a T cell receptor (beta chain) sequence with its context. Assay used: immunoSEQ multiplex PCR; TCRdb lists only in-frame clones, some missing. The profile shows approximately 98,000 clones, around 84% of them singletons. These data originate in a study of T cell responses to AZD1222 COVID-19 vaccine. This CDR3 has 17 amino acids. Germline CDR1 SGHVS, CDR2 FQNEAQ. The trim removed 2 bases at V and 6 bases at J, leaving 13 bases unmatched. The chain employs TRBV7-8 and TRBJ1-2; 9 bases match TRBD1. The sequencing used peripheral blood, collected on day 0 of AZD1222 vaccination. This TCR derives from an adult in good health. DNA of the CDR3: TGTGCCAGCAGCTTAATGTCCCGGGGACAGGGATGGAATGGCTACACCTTC. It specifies CASSLMSRGQGWNGYTF.